A selection of T cell receptor beta chains follows, all from one sample in a study of cytomegalovirus exposure and HLA in healthy donors. The protocol was immunoSEQ multiplex PCR, while the TCRdb copy is restricted to in-frame clones and leaves out a portion. The sample has 95,000 to 150,000 clones; over 70% are singletons. Input material: PBMCs. Source of these receptors: a woman aged 50 to 65 in good health and CMV-seronegative. Both conserved end residues are part of each CDR3. D genes are given only for firm matches. Only some rows state a clone size, as once, few, many or a class for expanded clones.

>TRBV5-6|TRBJ2-7|-|TRBD2
CASSLGLAGGGEQYF
TGTGCCAGCAGCTTGGGACTAGCGGGAGGGGGGGAGCAGTACTTC
>TRBV5-1|TRBJ2-5|-|-
CASTVRPFDRSQETQYF
TGCGCCAGCACCGTCCGCCCCTTTGACAGGTCTCAAGAGACCCAGTACTTC
>TRBV7-2|TRBJ1-4|-|-
CASSLASFSEKLFF
TGTGCCAGCAGCTTAGCGTCCTTTAGTGAAAAACTGTTTTTT
>TRBV11-1|TRBJ1-5|-|-
CASSLLQTGDNQPQHF
TGTGCCAGCAGCTTACTCCAAACGGGGGACAATCAGCCCCAGCATTTT
>TRBV21-1|TRBJ2-1|few|-
CASSKGRRIEQFF
TGTGCCAGCAGCAAAGGGAGACGGATTGAGCAGTTCTTC
>TRBV19|TRBJ2-5|-|-
CASSRRTAQETQYF
TGTGCCAGTAGTCGAAGGACAGCTCAAGAGACCCAGTACTTC
>TRBV13|TRBJ1-2|-|-
CASSPSQGVVYGYTF
TGTGCCAGCAGCCCTAGTCAGGGTGTGGTCTATGGCTACACCTTC
>TRBV7-9|TRBJ2-1|-|TRBD2
CASSLVSGTGEQFF
TGTGCCAGCAGCTTAGTAAGCGGGACCGGTGAGCAGTTCTTC
>TRBV28|TRBJ2-6|many|-
CASSLATDGSGANVLTF
TGTGCCAGCAGTTTAGCAACTGATGGCTCTGGGGCCAACGTCCTGACTTTC
>TRBV5-6|TRBJ2-3|-|TRBD2
CASSLESGGYTDTQYF
TGTGCCAGCAGCTTGGAAAGCGGGGGATACACAGATACGCAGTATTTT
>TRBV29-1|TRBJ2-7|few|-
CSVGGESYEQYF
TGCAGCGTTGGGGGGGAATCGTACGAGCAGTACTTC
>TRBV5-5|TRBJ2-7|once|TRBD2
CASSFSGSLYEQYF
TGTGCCAGCAGCTTTAGCGGGAGCCTCTACGAGCAGTACTTC
>TRBV9|TRBJ1-3|-|-
CAGSVETSSSGNTIYF
TGTGCCGGCAGCGTAGAAACCTCGAGCTCTGGAAACACCATATATTTT
>TRBV27|TRBJ1-1|-|TRBD1
CASSLRDRGTEAFF
TGTGCCAGCAGTTTAAGGGACAGGGGTACTGAAGCTTTCTTT
>TRBV13|TRBJ2-4|-|TRBD2
CASSSRTSGRAWGIQYF
TGTGCCAGCAGCTCAAGGACTAGCGGGAGGGCCTGGGGCATTCAGTACTTC
>TRBV15|TRBJ2-3|few|-
CATSRDERNRDTQYF
TGTGCCACCAGCAGAGATGAGCGGAATCGAGATACGCAGTATTTT
>TRBV5-6|TRBJ2-7|once|-
CASSLPTGINEQYF
TGTGCCAGCAGCCTACCGACAGGTATTAACGAGCAGTACTTC
>TRBV2|TRBJ1-1|-|TRBD1
CASSGTPDRGHTEAFF
TGTGCCAGCAGCGGCACCCCTGACAGGGGTCACACTGAAGCTTTCTTT
>TRBV29-1|TRBJ2-1|-|TRBD2
CSVETSGSPNEQFF
TGCAGCGTTGAAACTAGCGGGAGTCCCAATGAGCAGTTCTTC
>TRBV28|TRBJ2-2|once|TRBD1
CASRETGDTGELFF
TGTGCCAGCAGGGAGACAGGGGACACCGGGGAGCTGTTTTTT
>TRBV11-1|TRBJ1-6|-|TRBD1
CASSYPGQYSPLHF
TGTGCCAGCAGCTACCCGGGACAGTATTCACCCCTCCACTTT
>TRBV28|TRBJ1-1|-|-
CASSLRRVTAFF
TGTGCCAGCAGTTTACGGCGGGTTACGGCTTTCTTT
>TRBV4-3|TRBJ2-1|few|TRBD2
CASSQDGLAGYNEQFF
TGCGCCAGCAGCCAAGATGGACTAGCGGGATACAATGAGCAGTTCTTC
>TRBV15|TRBJ2-2|few|-
CATSGGSNTGELFF
TGTGCCACCAGCGGTGGTAGTAACACCGGGGAGCTGTTTTTT
>TRBV5-5|TRBJ2-7|-|TRBD2
CASSLQLGGSNYEQYF
TGTGCCAGCAGCTTGCAGCTTGGCGGGAGTAATTACGAGCAGTACTTC
>TRBV4-1|TRBJ1-1|-|-
CASSQEWGEAFF
TGCGCCAGCAGCCAAGAGTGGGGCGAAGCTTTCTTT
>TRBV6-5|TRBJ2-7|-|TRBD2
CASSKRLPGLAGEYF
TGTGCCAGCAGTAAACGACTCCCGGGACTAGCGGGAGAGTACTTC
>TRBV7-3|TRBJ2-1|-|TRBD2
CASSEITSGRGNEQFF
TGTGCCAGCAGCGAAATAACTAGCGGAAGAGGAAATGAGCAGTTCTTC
>TRBV7-2|TRBJ2-7|-|TRBD2
CASSRTSGSTYEQYF
TGTGCCAGCAGCCGGACTAGCGGGAGTACCTACGAGCAGTACTTC
>TRBV6-5|TRBJ2-5|-|-
CASRSDLNHPETQYF
TGTGCCAGCAGATCCGACTTAAATCATCCAGAGACCCAGTACTTC
>TRBV4-3|TRBJ1-6|-|TRBD1
CASSEDRVSPLHF
TGCGCCAGCAGCGAGGACAGGGTTTCACCCCTCCACTTT
>TRBV4-2|TRBJ2-1|-|-
CASSSNPGQYNEQFF
TGTGCCAGCAGCTCCAACCCGGGACAATACAATGAGCAGTTCTTC
>TRBV29-1|TRBJ2-3|-|-
CSVEASNLGRGTDTQYF
TGCAGCGTTGAAGCCTCTAATTTGGGCCGCGGCACAGATACGCAGTATTTT
>TRBV30|TRBJ2-2|-|TRBD1
CAWSFDRGSTGELFF
TGTGCCTGGAGTTTCGACAGGGGGTCCACCGGGGAGCTGTTTTTT
>TRBV7-7|TRBJ2-2|-|-
CASSVDRGTGELFF
TGTGCTAGCAGCGTCGACAGAGGCACCGGGGAGCTGTTTTTT
>TRBV9|TRBJ2-5|-|-
CASSVVDRPETQYF
TGTGCCAGCAGCGTAGTTGACAGGCCTGAAACCCAGTACTTC
>TRBV28|TRBJ2-5|-|TRBD1
CASLPRGLEETQYF
TGTGCCAGCCTCCCCAGGGGGCTAGAAGAGACCCAGTACTTC
>TRBV29-1|TRBJ2-4|-|TRBD1
CSVTPQQGLGKNIQYF
TGCAGCGTGACTCCTCAACAGGGGCTTGGCAAAAACATTCAGTACTTC
>TRBV6-1|TRBJ2-7|-|-
CASSHLGTDLYEQYF
TGTGCCAGCAGTCATTTAGGGACTGACCTTTACGAGCAGTACTTC
>TRBV7-9|TRBJ2-5|-|-
CASSRSDRQETQYF
TGTGCCAGCAGCCGATCGGACAGACAAGAGACCCAGTACTTC
>TRBV30|TRBJ2-2|-|-
CAWSIQGNTGELFF
TGTGCCTGGAGTATCCAGGGGAACACCGGGGAGCTGTTTTTT
>TRBV5-1|TRBJ1-1|few|-
CASTSGTGGTEAFF
TGCGCCAGCACCTCCGGGACGGGGGGCACTGAAGCTTTCTTT
>TRBV29-1|TRBJ1-5|-|-
CSVDLGLNQPQHF
TGCAGCGTTGATTTGGGCCTCAATCAGCCCCAGCATTTT
>TRBV5-8|TRBJ1-2|-|TRBD1
CASSLVGGTGGYTF
TGTGCCAGCAGCTTGGTTGGAGGGACAGGCGGCTACACCTTC
>TRBV4-3|TRBJ2-2|-|TRBD1
CASSQTSGTGQTGELFF
TGCGCCAGCAGCCAAACTTCCGGGACAGGGCAGACCGGGGAGCTGTTTTTT
>TRBV2|TRBJ1-5|-|-
CASSEDRVDFRNQPQHF
TGTGCCAGCAGTGAAGACAGGGTAGACTTTCGCAATCAGCCCCAGCATTTT
>TRBV30|TRBJ1-1|once|-
CAWETGNTEAFF
TGTGCCTGGGAGACAGGAAACACTGAAGCTTTCTTT
>TRBV5-6|TRBJ2-5|few|TRBD1
CASSPRTGVTGQTQYF
TGTGCCAGCAGCCCGAGGACAGGGGTCACCGGGCAGACCCAGTACTTC
>TRBV7-2|TRBJ2-4|once|-
CASSLWVGRDIQYF
TGTGCCAGCAGCTTATGGGTGGGTCGGGACATTCAGTACTTC
>TRBV30|TRBJ2-6|-|-
CAWTEFGANVLTF
TGTGCCTGGACAGAATTTGGGGCCAACGTCCTGACTTTC
>TRBV7-2|TRBJ1-1|-|-
CASSRGGSANTEAFF
TGTGCCAGCAGTAGGGGGGGCAGCGCGAACACTGAAGCTTTCTTT
>TRBV7-9|TRBJ1-1|-|TRBD1
CSSSLAGGKTEAFF
TGTTCCAGCAGCTTAGCAGGGGGTAAAACTGAAGCTTTCTTT
>TRBV7-2|TRBJ2-3|-|-
CASSSDRYSTDTQYF
TGTGCCAGCAGCTCAGACAGGTACAGCACAGATACGCAGTATTTT
>TRBV30|TRBJ1-1|-|-
CAWSARGNTEAFF
TGTGCCTGGAGCGCCAGGGGGAACACTGAAGCTTTCTTT
>TRBV5-4|TRBJ2-1|-|-
CASSLVGRDYNEQFF
TGTGCCAGCAGCTTGGTCGGCCGGGACTACAATGAGCAGTTCTTC
>TRBV18|TRBJ1-1|-|-
CASSSVEDTEAFF
TGTGCCAGCTCATCAGTAGAGGACACTGAAGCTTTCTTT
>TRBV28|TRBJ2-5|-|TRBD2
CASSSNPWTSGRALRQETQYF
TGTGCCAGCAGTTCAAACCCCTGGACTAGCGGGAGAGCACTGCGACAAGAGACCCAGTACTTC
>TRBV4-1|TRBJ2-1|-|-
CASSQVPPRPAAGRGKNEQFF
TGCGCCAGCAGCCAAGTACCTCCCAGACCAGCGGCGGGGCGAGGTAAGAATGAGCAGTTCTTC